The 8 T cell receptor beta chains below come from one sample, sequenced in a study of metastatic and nonmetastatic thyroid tumors. TCRdb ran MiXCR on the PCR reads. The sample gives roughly 40,000 clones, roughly 17% of which show up once; roughly 9.6% is in the top ten. Treatment of any kind had been given to no patient before thyroid surgery. The sample comprised tumor tissue. These receptors all stem from a female donor with papillary thyroid cancer or a benign thyroid nodule (not recorded which). Some clones in this sample may be carry-over from other donors' samples.

This clone was counted many times. This chain links TRBV28 with TRBJ1-1; 10 nucleotides agree with TRBD1. J lost 3 bases, V lost 2 bases, and 6 bases had no gene match. In germline, CDR1 is MDHEN, CDR2 SYDVKM. There are 16 residues in the CDR3. Written as DNA, the CDR3 is TGTGCCAGCAGTTTAAGCGGGACAGGGGCCTACACTGAAGCTTTCTTT. This encodes CASSLSGTGAYTEAFF.

This clone was seen at least ten times. V and J are TRBV20-1 and TRBJ1-1; 8 bases line up with TRBD1. Germline lookup yields CDR1 DFQATT and CDR2 SNEGSKA (reference sequence). CDR3 length: 16 amino acids. The V and J ends lost 1 base and 1 base, in that order; junction bases with no gene match: 8. CDR3 in amino acids: CSARGEKQGENTEAFF. CDR3 coding DNA: TGCAGTGCTAGAGGAGAGAAACAGGGGGAGAACACTGAAGCTTTCTTT.

The chain has TRBV30 and TRBJ2-5; 9 bases map to TRBD1. The germline V gene encodes CDR1 GTSNPN and CDR2 SVGIG (reference sequence). The CDR3 contains 13 residues. V lost 6 bases to trimming and J lost 5 bases; unmatched junction nucleotides: 7. The CDR3 DNA reads TGTGCCTGCCTAACAGGGGGCGGCGAGACCCAGTACTTC. Translation: CACLTGGGETQYF.

This clone is medium-sized (0.01 to 0.1%) within its sample. The V and J genes are TRBV20-1 and TRBJ2-1; TRBD1 agrees at 10 bases. Trimming cost V 5 bases and J 8 bases; bases outside gene matches: 15. CDR1 DFQATT and CDR2 SNEGSKA come from the germline V gene (reference sequence). The CDR3 covers 16 residues. The DNA for the CDR3 is TGCAGTGCTTCCGCCTTGATGACAGGGGGCCAGGATGAGCAGTTCTTC. Translation gives CSASALMTGGQDEQFF.

Many counts were recorded for this clone. This may be a read error, as it is one base from a much larger clone. Other DNA sequences in this specimen translate into the identical CDR3. The chain has TRBV10-3 and TRBJ2-7, with a possible D match to TRBD1 (5 bases). The CDR3 covers 15 residues. Germline V gene lookup returns CDR1 ENHRY and CDR2 SYGVKD. DNA of the CDR3: TGCGCCATCAGTGAGTCTGATCAAAAGGGGTACGAGCAGTACTTC. It codes for CAISESDQKGYEQYF.

The chain links TRBV7-8 to TRBJ2-7, with D possibly called TRBD1 or TRBD2 (5 bases each). The V gene lost 0 bases and the J gene lost 7 bases, with 16 bases spanning the gap. The germline gives CDR1 SGHVS, CDR2 FQNEAQ. There are 15 residues in the CDR3. The DNA of the CDR3 is TGTGCCAGCAGCTTAGCCCCTTTTCGGGGCGTAGAGCAGTACTTC. It encodes CASSLAPFRGVEQYF.

Notes on this clone: Since the CDR3 does not end with the conserved phenylalanine or tryptophan, this likely comes from a read error. The chain links TRBV7-2 to TRBJ2-7; 10 bases line up with TRBD2. J was trimmed by 7 bases and V by 6 bases; bases with no gene match: 9. The CDR3 extends over 14 amino acids. Per germline, CDR1 SGHTA and CDR2 FQGNSA. CDR3 sequence (DNA): TGTGCCAGCAGATCTAGCGGGAGATACTATGAGCAGTACTCC. This encodes CASRSSGRYYEQYS.

This clone was picked up many times. The chain has TRBV28 and TRBJ2-1, with 7 nucleotides matching TRBD2. Germline V gene data show CDR1 as MDHEN and CDR2 as SYDVKM. This CDR3 is built from 16 residues. V trimming: 5 bases; J trimming: 5 bases; junction bases outside the gene matches: 12. The CDR3 loop is CASSDIGTTNNNEQFF. In nucleotides, the CDR3 is TGTGCCAGCAGTGATATCGGGACTACCAACAACAATGAGCAGTTCTTC. Full variable domain (outside the CDR3, taken from reference TRBV28 and TRBJ2-1): DVKVTQSSRYLVKRTGEKVFLECVQDMDHENMFWYRQDPGLGLRLIYFSYDVKMKEKGDIPEGYSVSREKKERFSLILESASTNQTSMYLCASSDIGTTNNNEQFFGPGTRLTVL.